The sequence of this T cell receptor beta chain was determined in a study of T-cell memory formation after mild COVID-19. The germline gives CDR1 LNHNV, CDR2 YYDKDF (reference sequence). With V trimmed by 6 bases and J by 3 bases, 0 bases remained unmatched. The CDR3 loop spans 12 amino acids. From 5'RACE with constant-segment primers came TCR alpha and TCR beta cDNA libraries that carried sample barcodes and UMIs. TCRdb processed the 5' RACE reads anew with MiXCR; each CDR3 protein has one entry. The profile shows 400,000 to 500,000 distinct CDR3 sequences, 24% of them singletons. This clonotype was found a few times. The conserved phenylalanine or tryptophan normally closing the CDR3 is absent here, so this likely arose from a read error.

Specimen: PBMCs or a T cell subset sorted from them (not recorded which). This clonotype was obtained from an adult woman who had mild COVID-19 (a few samples of this study predate the infection). Cell type and time point are not known. The chain links TRBV15 to TRBJ2-5; 8 bases fit TRBD1. The CDR3 DNA reads as TGTGCCACCAGGACAGGGGAAGAGACCCAGTACTCC. It codes for CATRTGEETQYS.